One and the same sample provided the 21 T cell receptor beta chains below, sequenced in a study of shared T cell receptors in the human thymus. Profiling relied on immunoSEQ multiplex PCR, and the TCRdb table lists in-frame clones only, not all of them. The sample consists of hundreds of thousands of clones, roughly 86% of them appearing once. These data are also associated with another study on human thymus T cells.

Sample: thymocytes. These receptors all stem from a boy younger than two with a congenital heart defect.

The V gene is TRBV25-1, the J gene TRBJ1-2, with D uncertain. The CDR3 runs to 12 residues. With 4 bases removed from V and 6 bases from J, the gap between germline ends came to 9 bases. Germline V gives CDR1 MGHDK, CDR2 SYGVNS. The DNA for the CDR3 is TGTGCCAGCAGTGGGGCTTCGGATGGCTACACCTTC. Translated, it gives CASSGASDGYTF.

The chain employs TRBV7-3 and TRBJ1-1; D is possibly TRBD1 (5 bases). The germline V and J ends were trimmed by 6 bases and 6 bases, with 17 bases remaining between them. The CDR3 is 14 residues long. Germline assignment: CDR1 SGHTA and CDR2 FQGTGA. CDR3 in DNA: TGTGCCAGCAGGTCCGCGGGGGGGAGAGCTGAAGCTTTCTTT. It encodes CASRSAGGRAEAFF.

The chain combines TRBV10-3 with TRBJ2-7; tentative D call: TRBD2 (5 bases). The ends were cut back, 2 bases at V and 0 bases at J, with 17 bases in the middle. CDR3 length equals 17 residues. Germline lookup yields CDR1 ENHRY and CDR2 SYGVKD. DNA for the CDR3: TGTGCCATCAGTGAGGGTTTAGCGACCCGTTCCTCCTACGAGCAGTACTTC. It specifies CAISEGLATRSSYEQYF.

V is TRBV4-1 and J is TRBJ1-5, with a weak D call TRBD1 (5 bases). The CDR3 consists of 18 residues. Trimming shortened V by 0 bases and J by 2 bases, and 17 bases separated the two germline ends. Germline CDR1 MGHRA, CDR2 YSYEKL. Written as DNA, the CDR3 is TGCGCCAGCAGCCAAGATGGGAAGGAGGGGCTGGGCAATCAGCCCCAGCATTTT. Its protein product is CASSQDGKEGLGNQPQHF.

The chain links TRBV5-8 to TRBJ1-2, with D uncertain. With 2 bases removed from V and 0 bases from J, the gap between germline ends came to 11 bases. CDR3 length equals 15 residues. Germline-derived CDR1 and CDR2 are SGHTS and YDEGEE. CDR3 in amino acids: CASSLKRFPNYGYTF. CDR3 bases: TGTGCCAGCAGCTTAAAGCGGTTCCCTAACTATGGCTACACCTTC.

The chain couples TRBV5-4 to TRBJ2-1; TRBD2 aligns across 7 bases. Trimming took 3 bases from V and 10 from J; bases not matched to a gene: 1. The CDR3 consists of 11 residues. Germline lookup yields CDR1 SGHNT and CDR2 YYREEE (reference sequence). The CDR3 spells CASSWGGEQFF. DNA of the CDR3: TGTGCCAGCAGCTGGGGGGGAGAGCAGTTCTTC.

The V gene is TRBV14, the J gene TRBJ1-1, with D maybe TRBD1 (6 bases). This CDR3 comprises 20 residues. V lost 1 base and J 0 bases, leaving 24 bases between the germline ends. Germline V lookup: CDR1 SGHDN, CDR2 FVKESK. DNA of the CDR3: TGTGCCAGCAGCCAAGGGCTTGTCTGGGGGCGCCGGCCAGTGAACACTGAAGCTTTCTTT. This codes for CASSQGLVWGRRPVNTEAFF.

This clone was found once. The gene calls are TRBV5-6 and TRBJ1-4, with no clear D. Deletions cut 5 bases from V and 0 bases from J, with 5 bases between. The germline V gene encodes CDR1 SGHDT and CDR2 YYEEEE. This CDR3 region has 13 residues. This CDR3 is CASRRATNEKLFF. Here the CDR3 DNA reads TGTGCCAGCAGACGGGCAACTAATGAAAAACTGTTTTTT.

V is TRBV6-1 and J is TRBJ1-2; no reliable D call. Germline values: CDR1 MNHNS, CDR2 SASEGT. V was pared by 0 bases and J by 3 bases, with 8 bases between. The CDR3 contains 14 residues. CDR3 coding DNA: TGTGCCAGCAGTGAAGCGCGGGCTTACTATGGCTACACCTTC. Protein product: CASSEARAYYGYTF.

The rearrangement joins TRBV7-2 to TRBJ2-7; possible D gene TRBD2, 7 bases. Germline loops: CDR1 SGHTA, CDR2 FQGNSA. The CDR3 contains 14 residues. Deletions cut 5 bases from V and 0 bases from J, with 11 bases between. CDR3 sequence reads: CASSVRGGSYEQYF. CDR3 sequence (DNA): TGTGCCAGCAGCGTGAGGGGGGGCTCCTACGAGCAGTACTTC. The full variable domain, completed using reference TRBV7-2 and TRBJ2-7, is GAGVSQSPSNKVTEKGKDVELRCDPISGHTALYWYRQSLGQGLEFLIYFQGNSAPDKSGLPSDRFSAERTGGSVSTLTIQRTQQEDSAVYLCASSVRGGSYEQYFGPGTRLTVT.

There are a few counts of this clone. CDR3 DNA sequence: TGTGCCAGCAGCGCCCCGGGGTCCATCTCCTACAATGAGCAGTTCTTC. Its protein product is CASSAPGSISYNEQFF. The chain carries TRBV11-2 and TRBJ2-1; D might be TRBD2 (5 bases). The CDR3 runs to 16 residues. CDR1 is SGHAT, CDR2 FQNNGV, per germline. Trimming took off 5 bases at V and 0 bases at J, with 14 bases between the two ends.

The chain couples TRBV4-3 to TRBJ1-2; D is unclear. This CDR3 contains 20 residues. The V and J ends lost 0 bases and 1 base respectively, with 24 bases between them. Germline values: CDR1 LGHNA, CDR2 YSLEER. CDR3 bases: TGCGCCAGCAGCCAAGAAGGAGATCAGTCAACGATCGTGGGTAACTATGGCTACACCTTC. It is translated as CASSQEGDQSTIVGNYGYTF.

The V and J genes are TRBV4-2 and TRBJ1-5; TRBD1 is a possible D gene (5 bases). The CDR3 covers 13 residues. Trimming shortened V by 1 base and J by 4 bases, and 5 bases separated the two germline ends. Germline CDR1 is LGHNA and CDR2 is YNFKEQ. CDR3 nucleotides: TGTGCCAGCAGCCAAGGACAGAATCAGCCCCAGCATTTT. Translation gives CASSQGQNQPQHF.

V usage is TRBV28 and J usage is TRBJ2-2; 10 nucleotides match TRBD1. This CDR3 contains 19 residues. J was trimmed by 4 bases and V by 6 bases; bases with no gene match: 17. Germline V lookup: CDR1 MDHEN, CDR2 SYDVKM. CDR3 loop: CASRQAGTGVRGGTGELFF. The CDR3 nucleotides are TGTGCCAGCAGGCAGGCCGGGACAGGGGTTAGGGGGGGCACCGGGGAGCTGTTTTTT.

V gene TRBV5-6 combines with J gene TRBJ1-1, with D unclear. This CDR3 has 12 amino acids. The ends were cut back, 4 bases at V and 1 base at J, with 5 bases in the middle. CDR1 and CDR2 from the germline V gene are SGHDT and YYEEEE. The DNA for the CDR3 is TGTGCCAGCAGCCCGCGGAACACTGAAGCTTTCTTT. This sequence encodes CASSPRNTEAFF.

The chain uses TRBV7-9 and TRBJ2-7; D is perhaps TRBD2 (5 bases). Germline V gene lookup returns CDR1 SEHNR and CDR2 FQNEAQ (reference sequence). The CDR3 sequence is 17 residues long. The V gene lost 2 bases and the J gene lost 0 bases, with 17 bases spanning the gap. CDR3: CASSLPRTETFSYEQYF. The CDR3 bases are TGTGCCAGCAGCTTACCAAGGACTGAAACATTCTCCTACGAGCAGTACTTC.

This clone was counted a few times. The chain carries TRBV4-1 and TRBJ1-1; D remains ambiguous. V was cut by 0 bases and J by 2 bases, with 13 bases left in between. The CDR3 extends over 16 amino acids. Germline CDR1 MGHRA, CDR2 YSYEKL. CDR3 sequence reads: CASSQEVPVLNTEAFF. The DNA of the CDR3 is TGCGCCAGCAGCCAAGAGGTTCCGGTCCTAAACACTGAAGCTTTCTTT.

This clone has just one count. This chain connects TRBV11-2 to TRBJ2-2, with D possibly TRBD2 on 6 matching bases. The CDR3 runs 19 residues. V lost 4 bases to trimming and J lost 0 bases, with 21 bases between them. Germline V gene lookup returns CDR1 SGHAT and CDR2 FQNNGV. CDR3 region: CASSSMTSGLPANTGELFF. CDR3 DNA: TGTGCCAGCAGCTCCATGACTAGTGGCCTTCCCGCGAACACCGGGGAGCTGTTTTTT.

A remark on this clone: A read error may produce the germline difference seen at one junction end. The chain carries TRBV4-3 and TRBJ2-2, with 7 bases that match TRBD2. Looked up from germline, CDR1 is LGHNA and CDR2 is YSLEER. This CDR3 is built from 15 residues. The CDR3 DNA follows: TGCGCCAGCAGCCCAAAGGGAGGGAACCCCGGGGAGCTGTTTTTT. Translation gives CASSPKGGNPGELFF.

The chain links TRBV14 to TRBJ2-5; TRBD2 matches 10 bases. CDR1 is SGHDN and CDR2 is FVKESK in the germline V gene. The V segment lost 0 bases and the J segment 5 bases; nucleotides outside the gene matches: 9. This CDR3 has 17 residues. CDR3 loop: CASSQDTSGIVVETQYF. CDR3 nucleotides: TGTGCCAGCAGCCAAGATACTAGCGGGATCGTTGTGGAGACCCAGTACTTC. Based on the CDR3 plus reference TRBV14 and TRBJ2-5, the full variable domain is EAGVTQFPSHSVIEKGQTVTLRCDPISGHDNLYWYRRVMGKEIKFLLHFVKESKQDESGMPNNRFLAERTGGTYSTLKVQPAELEDSGVYFCASSQDTSGIVVETQYFGPGTRLLVL.

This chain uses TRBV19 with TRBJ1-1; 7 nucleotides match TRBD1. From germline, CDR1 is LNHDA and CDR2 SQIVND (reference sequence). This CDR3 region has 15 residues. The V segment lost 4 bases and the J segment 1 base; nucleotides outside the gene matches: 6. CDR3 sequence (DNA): TGTGCCAGTAGTACCTCCGGGACAGAGAACACTGAAGCTTTCTTT. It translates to CASSTSGTENTEAFF.